One and the same sample provided the 26 T cell receptor beta chains below, sequenced in a study of lymphopenia after photon versus proton radiotherapy. Here immunoSEQ multiplex PCR was the method, and the copy in TCRdb shows in-frame clones only, minus some. The table lists roughly 30,000 clones, about four fifths of them singletons. The sample consisted of peripheral blood, taken from a patient treated with photon-based radiotherapy. These receptors came from a man aged 45-60 years with gastric cancer.

This sequence joins TRBV7-6 and TRBJ2-3; D is undetermined. Trimming took 5 bases from V and 1 from J, leaving 13 bases between them. Per the germline V gene, CDR1 is SGHVS and CDR2 is FNYEAQ. CDR3 length: 15 amino acids. The CDR3 protein is CASSVDLGGTDTQYF. The CDR3 DNA reads as TGTGCCAGCAGCGTAGATCTAGGCGGCACAGATACGCAGTATTTT.

The chain couples TRBV9 to TRBJ2-6; D uncertain. This CDR3 is built from 13 residues. CDR1 and CDR2 from the germline V gene are SGDLS and YYNGEE. V lost 0 bases and J lost 2, with 0 bases in between. The DNA of the CDR3 is TGTGCCAGCAGCGTAGCTGGGGCCAACGTCCTGACTTTC. It yields the protein CASSVAGANVLTF.

V gene TRBV6-1 combines with J gene TRBJ2-7; D perhaps matches TRBD1 (7 bases). This CDR3 has 17 amino acids. The germline V gene encodes CDR1 MNHNS and CDR2 SASEGT. V was cut by 0 bases and J by 0 bases, with 15 bases left in between. The CDR3 sequence: CASSEAAAGGLSYEQYF. CDR3 DNA sequence: TGTGCCAGCAGTGAAGCCGCGGCAGGGGGACTCTCCTACGAGCAGTACTTC.

This sequence joins TRBV11-3 and TRBJ2-3; TRBD2 matches at 13 bases. Per germline, CDR1 SGHNT and CDR2 YENEEA. J gave up 5 bases and V 5 bases, and 4 bases lay outside the gene matches. This CDR3 region has 15 residues. The CDR3, as DNA: TGTGCCAGCAGCGAGGGACTAGCGGGGATAGATACGCAGTATTTT. This sequence encodes CASSEGLAGIDTQYF.

The chain links TRBV5-6 to TRBJ2-7; D is unclear. The CDR3 covers 14 residues. In germline, CDR1 is SGHDT, CDR2 YYEEEE. With 2 bases removed from V and 0 bases from J, the gap between germline ends came to 9 bases. The DNA of the CDR3 is TGTGCCAGCAGCTTTGTCGGCAGCTCCTACGAGCAGTACGTC. It specifies CASSFVGSSYEQYV.

The V and J genes are TRBV6-4 and TRBJ2-2; 7 nucleotides align to TRBD2. The germline V gene has CDR1 MRHNA and CDR2 SNTAGT. CDR3 length: 15 amino acids. With V trimmed by 0 bases and J by 5 bases, 3 bases remained unmatched. CDR3 in amino acids: CASSDSTSSTGELFF. The DNA of the CDR3 is TGTGCCAGCAGTGACTCGACTAGCAGTACCGGGGAGCTGTTTTTT.

This rearrangement joins TRBV19 to TRBJ2-4; D may match TRBD1 or TRBD2 (7 bases each). The CDR3 runs to 14 residues. Germline V CDR1 and CDR2: LNHDA, SQIVND (reference sequence). V dropped 6 bases and J dropped 9 bases, with 18 bases sitting between them. CDR3 loop: CASSPSQGGSIQYF. The CDR3 DNA reads TGTGCCAGTAGCCCCTCCCAGGGGGGGAGCATTCAGTACTTC.

This chain links TRBV6-6 with TRBJ2-7, with 7 positions matching TRBD1. This CDR3 comprises 13 residues. CDR1 and CDR2 from the germline V gene are MNHNY and SVGAGI (reference sequence). V gave up 6 bases and J gave up 6 bases; unmatched junction bases: 8. The CDR3 protein is CASRNGRDSEQYV. For the CDR3, the DNA is TGTGCCAGCAGAAACGGCAGGGACAGCGAGCAGTACGTC.

CDR3 DNA sequence: TGTGCCAGCAGCCCCAGGGAAGGCGGGGAGCTGTTTTTT. Translation gives CASSPREGGELFF. The V call is TRBV7-3, the J call TRBJ2-2; tentatively, D is TRBD1 (5 bases). Germline lookup yields CDR1 SGHTA and CDR2 FQGTGA. This CDR3 has 13 residues. V shed 5 bases and J shed 7 bases, with 11 bases lying between them.

The chain has TRBV7-8 and TRBJ1-2; 9 bases line up with TRBD1. Germline V gives CDR1 SGHVS, CDR2 FQNEAQ. Trimming removed 5 bases from V and 5 bases from J; junction bases left unmatched: 3. This CDR3 region has 13 residues. CDR3 sequence: CASSGTGKYGYTF. The DNA of the CDR3 is TGTGCCAGCAGCGGGACAGGGAAATATGGCTACACCTTC.

The chain recombines TRBV6-1 with TRBJ1-3; no firm D call. Trimming left V 8 bases short and J 0 bases short, with 11 bases between. The CDR3 contains 14 residues. Germline lookup yields CDR1 MNHNS and CDR2 SASEGT. The CDR3 reads CASLSVSSGNTIYF. The DNA for the CDR3 is TGTGCCAGCCTTAGCGTAAGCTCTGGAAACACCATATATTTT.

The chain carries TRBV19 and TRBJ2-7; TRBD2 matches at 10 bases. This CDR3 is built from 14 residues. After removal of 4 bases from V and 0 bases from J, the junction contained 0 bases not matched to a gene. CDR1 LNHDA and CDR2 SQIVND come from the germline V gene (reference sequence). CDR3 DNA sequence: TGTGCCAGTAGTACTAGCGGGGGCTCCTACGAGCAGTACTTC. Its translation is CASSTSGGSYEQYF. The full variable domain, with the rest looked up from reference TRBV19 and TRBJ2-7, is DGGITQSPKYLFRKEGQNVTLSCEQNLNHDAMYWYRQDPGQGLRLIYYSQIVNDFQKGDIAEGYSVSREKKESFPLTVTSAQKNPTAFYLCASSTSGGSYEQYFGPGTRLTVT.

This sequence joins TRBV5-1 and TRBJ1-2; the match to TRBD1 covers 7 bases. Germline CDR1 SGHRS, CDR2 YFSETQ. V was pared by 7 bases and J by 4 bases, with 10 bases of the junction left unmatched. The CDR3 length is 14 residues. CDR3 amino acids: CASGEGAVSYGYTF. In nucleotides, the CDR3 is TGCGCCAGCGGGGAGGGGGCAGTTTCCTATGGCTACACCTTC. The whole variable domain, remainder taken from reference TRBV5-1 and TRBJ1-2, is KAGVTQTPRYLIKTRGQQVTLSCSPISGHRSVSWYQQTPGQGLQFLFEYFSETQRNKGNFPGRFSGRQFSNSRSEMNVSTLELGDSALYLCASGEGAVSYGYTFGSGTRLTVV.

The rearrangement links TRBV20-1 to TRBJ1-1, with TRBD1 matching 9 bases. V gave up 6 bases and J gave up 5 bases; unmatched junction bases: 1. The CDR3 is 11 residues long. The germline gives CDR1 DFQATT, CDR2 SNEGSKA (reference sequence). The DNA of the CDR3 is TGCAGTGCCGACAGGGGGACTGAAGCTTTCTTT. Translation: CSADRGTEAFF.

The J gene is TRBJ2-3, the V gene TRBV9; no definite D call. Deletions cut 0 bases from V and 4 bases from J, with 6 bases between. CDR1 SGDLS and CDR2 YYNGEE come from the germline V gene. This CDR3 has 13 residues. CDR3 loop: CASSVDRPDTQYF. In DNA form, the CDR3 reads TGTGCCAGCAGCGTAGACCGACCAGATACGCAGTATTTT.

The chain combines TRBV27 with TRBJ1-4; no firm D call. V was cut by 6 bases and J by 6 bases, with 14 bases left in between. This CDR3 has 14 residues. CDR1 is MNHEY and CDR2 is SMNVEV in the germline V gene (reference sequence). CDR3 sequence: CASRSRGSYEKLFF. In nucleotides, the CDR3 is TGTGCCAGCAGGTCTCGGGGATCTTATGAAAAACTGTTTTTT.

The chain links TRBV10-3 to TRBJ2-7; D ambiguous. The V and J ends lost 6 bases and 4 bases respectively, with 7 bases between them. This CDR3 is built from 11 residues. The germline gives CDR1 ENHRY, CDR2 SYGVKD. The CDR3 region is CAISPNYEQYF. The CDR3 DNA sequence: TGTGCCATCAGCCCCAATTACGAGCAGTACTTC.

This clone has just one count. This sequence joins TRBV19 and TRBJ2-1; D uncertain. This CDR3 spans 13 amino acids. Germline loops: CDR1 LNHDA, CDR2 SQIVND (reference sequence). Trimming stripped 7 bases from V and 5 bases from J, with 12 bases between. The CDR3 protein is CASNRAQDNEQFF. The CDR3 DNA is TGTGCCAGTAATAGGGCCCAAGACAATGAGCAGTTCTTC.

The chain has TRBV5-5 and TRBJ2-2; 11 bases agree with TRBD2. CDR3 length: 17 residues. Germline lookup yields CDR1 SGHKS and CDR2 YYEKEE (reference sequence). The V gene end was trimmed by 3 bases and the J gene end by 6 bases; junction bases not matched to a gene: 10. In DNA form, the CDR3 reads TGTGCCAGCAGCTCCCGAGTTAGCGGGGGGGCCGCCGGGGAGCTGTTTTTT. Translating it yields CASSSRVSGGAAGELFF. Combining the CDR3 with reference TRBV5-5 and TRBJ2-2 gives the whole variable domain DAGVTQSPTHLIKTRGQQVTLRCSPISGHKSVSWYQQVLGQGPQFIFQYYEKEERGRGNFPDRFSARQFPNYSSELNVNALLLGDSALYLCASSSRVSGGAAGELFFGEGSRLTVL.

The chain uses TRBV7-2 and TRBJ2-7, with 8 bases lining up with TRBD1. Germline loops: CDR1 SGHTA, CDR2 FQGNSA. The CDR3 has 13 amino acids. V was pared by 5 bases and J by 3 bases, with 3 bases of the junction left unmatched. The CDR3, as DNA: TGTGCCAGCAGCCGCGACAGGGGCTACGAGCAGTACGTC. This translates into CASSRDRGYEQYV.

This clone is a singleton in its sample. The chain couples TRBV13 to TRBJ2-2; D gene ambiguous. Trimming stripped 5 bases from V and 7 bases from J, with 8 bases between. In germline, CDR1 is PRHDT, CDR2 FYEKMQ (reference sequence). The CDR3 is 12 amino acids. The CDR3 is CASSLSIGELFF. The CDR3 DNA follows: TGTGCCAGCAGCCTTAGCATCGGGGAGCTGTTTTTT.

This clone was recorded once. V is TRBV10-2 and J is TRBJ2-3; D is ambiguous. This CDR3 is 11 amino acids long. Germline CDR1 is WSHSY and CDR2 is SAAADI. Trimming pared 5 bases from V and 5 bases from J, leaving 5 bases between. CDR3 DNA: TGCGCCAGCAGTCTGCAAGATACGCAGTATTTT. Its translation: CASSLQDTQYF.

V is TRBV6-1 and J is TRBJ2-2; 8 bases match TRBD1. From germline, CDR1 is MNHNS and CDR2 SASEGT. V shed 9 bases, J shed 3 bases, and the junction held 3 bases outside the gene matches. The CDR3 totals 13 residues. The CDR3 loop is CASGQGDTGELFF. The DNA for the CDR3 is TGTGCCAGTGGACAGGGAGACACCGGGGAGCTGTTTTTT.

This chain uses TRBV5-1 with TRBJ1-2, with D possibly matching TRBD1 (5 bases). From germline, CDR1 is SGHRS and CDR2 YFSETQ. This CDR3 comprises 15 residues. The germline V and J ends were trimmed by 4 bases and 4 bases, with 17 bases remaining between them. The CDR3 DNA follows: TGCGCCAGCAGCACCAGAAGGGGAGCGGGCTATGGCTACACCTTC. This sequence encodes CASSTRRGAGYGYTF.

This rearrangement joins TRBV19 to TRBJ2-7, with D unclear. Germline assignment: CDR1 LNHDA and CDR2 SQIVND (reference sequence). CDR3 length: 13 residues. Deletions cut 0 bases from V and 2 bases from J, with 5 bases between. The CDR3 sequence is CASSIEAAYEQYF. CDR3 DNA sequence: TGTGCCAGTAGTATAGAGGCAGCCTACGAGCAGTACTTC.

V gene TRBV27 combines with J gene TRBJ1-3, with 7 bases matching TRBD1. The CDR3 sequence is 15 residues long. Germline CDR1 and CDR2: MNHEY and SMNVEV (reference sequence). Germline trimming cut 5 bases from V and 4 bases from J; bases unmatched to any gene: 8. The CDR3 loop is CASSPYRGTGNTIYF. In nucleotides, the CDR3 is TGTGCCAGCAGTCCGTACAGGGGTACCGGAAACACCATATATTTT.